The rows below give T cell receptor beta chains drawn from one sample of a study of shared clonotypes between healthy human individuals. The data were produced by immunoSEQ multiplex PCR, yet TCRdb's version contains in-frame clones alone and is incomplete. In the table there are 2 million to 2.5 million clones, approximately 93% of which are singletons. The specimen sequenced was naive CD4+ T cells from PBMCs. All receptors derive from a man between 18 and 35 years old in good health. Some clones in this sample may be carry-over from other donors' samples. CDR3s include the opening cysteine and the closing phenylalanine or tryptophan. D genes are given only for firm matches. A row's size may be missing; if present it is once, few, many or a size class.

d_call: -; j_call: TRBJ2-7; clone_size: once; v_call: TRBV28; cdr3_aa: CASSPPGGSYEQYF; cdr3_nt: TGTGCCAGCAGTCCACCAGGGGGGTCCTACGAGCAGTACTTC
d_call: -; j_call: TRBJ1-1; clone_size: -; v_call: TRBV11-1; cdr3_aa: CASSLGGLTEAFF; cdr3_nt: TGTGCCAGCAGCTTAGGCGGGCTCACTGAAGCTTTCTTT
d_call: -; j_call: TRBJ1-3; clone_size: -; v_call: TRBV9; cdr3_aa: CASSDRSSSGNTIYF; cdr3_nt: TGTGCCAGCAGCGACAGGAGCAGCTCTGGAAACACCATATATTTT
d_call: TRBD1; j_call: TRBJ1-5; clone_size: -; v_call: TRBV5-4; cdr3_aa: CASSLTGGRGANQPQHF; cdr3_nt: TGTGCCAGCAGCCTAACAGGGGGCAGAGGAGCCAATCAGCCCCAGCATTTT
d_call: TRBD1; j_call: TRBJ2-2; clone_size: -; v_call: TRBV18; cdr3_aa: CASSPKSGGLGTGELFF; cdr3_nt: TGTGCCAGCTCCCCAAAATCAGGGGGCTTGGGCACCGGGGAGCTGTTTTTT
d_call: -; j_call: TRBJ2-5; clone_size: once; v_call: TRBV5-1; cdr3_aa: CASSLEVQETQYF; cdr3_nt: TGCGCCAGCAGCTTGGAAGTTCAAGAGACCCAGTACTTC
d_call: -; j_call: TRBJ2-7; clone_size: -; v_call: TRBV15; cdr3_aa: CATSRDHESRQYF; cdr3_nt: TGTGCCACCAGCAGAGATCACGAAAGCAGGCAGTACTTC
d_call: -; j_call: TRBJ2-2; clone_size: -; v_call: TRBV5-1; cdr3_aa: CASSEGRVAPGELFF; cdr3_nt: TGCGCCAGCAGCGAGGGTAGGGTAGCGCCCGGGGAGCTGTTTTTT
d_call: -; j_call: TRBJ1-2; clone_size: -; v_call: TRBV5-1; cdr3_aa: CASSLAFRGAKGQDGYTF; cdr3_nt: TGCGCCAGCAGCTTGGCTTTTAGAGGGGCCAAAGGGCAGGATGGCTACACCTTC
d_call: TRBD1; j_call: TRBJ2-7; clone_size: -; v_call: TRBV5-1; cdr3_aa: CASSSGQVNYEQYF; cdr3_nt: TGCGCCAGCAGCTCCGGACAGGTAAACTACGAGCAGTACTTC
d_call: -; j_call: TRBJ2-7; clone_size: -; v_call: TRBV19; cdr3_aa: CASSMGPSWAYEQYF; cdr3_nt: TGTGCCAGTAGCATGGGTCCATCCTGGGCGTACGAGCAGTACTTC
d_call: -; j_call: TRBJ1-3; clone_size: -; v_call: TRBV6-1; cdr3_aa: CASRPVIWGNTIYF; cdr3_nt: TGTGCCAGCAGGCCCGTGATCTGGGGAAACACCATATATTTT
d_call: -; j_call: TRBJ1-1; clone_size: -; v_call: TRBV2; cdr3_aa: CASINTPPFNTEAFF; cdr3_nt: TGTGCCAGTATCAACACCCCCCCTTTCAACACTGAAGCTTTCTTT
d_call: TRBD1; j_call: TRBJ2-5; clone_size: -; v_call: TRBV14; cdr3_aa: CASSQGTGAPKGAQYF; cdr3_nt: TGTGCCAGCAGCCAAGGGACAGGGGCCCCAAAAGGGGCCCAGTACTTC
d_call: -; j_call: TRBJ2-2; clone_size: -; v_call: TRBV5-1; cdr3_aa: CASSARQVEAGELFF; cdr3_nt: TGCGCCAGCAGCGCCCGACAGGTGGAGGCCGGGGAGCTGTTTTTT
d_call: TRBD1; j_call: TRBJ2-1; clone_size: -; v_call: TRBV19; cdr3_aa: CASSIRTGGYNEQFF; cdr3_nt: TGTGCCAGTAGTATAAGGACAGGGGGCTACAATGAGCAGTTCTTC
d_call: TRBD2; j_call: TRBJ2-7; clone_size: -; v_call: TRBV6-5; cdr3_aa: CASSLRGGPYEQYF; cdr3_nt: TGTGCCAGCAGTCTTCGGGGGGGCCCCTACGAGCAGTACTTC
d_call: -; j_call: TRBJ2-1; clone_size: -; v_call: TRBV9; cdr3_aa: CASSVRPLDEQFF; cdr3_nt: TGTGCCAGCAGCGTACGGCCCTTGGATGAGCAGTTCTTC
d_call: -; j_call: TRBJ2-7; clone_size: once; v_call: TRBV7-2; cdr3_aa: CASSSTLAGRSEQYF; cdr3_nt: TGTGCCAGCAGCTCGACTCTGGCGGGGAGAAGCGAGCAGTACTTC
d_call: -; j_call: TRBJ1-1; clone_size: once; v_call: TRBV28; cdr3_aa: CASSLTLDSRAFF; cdr3_nt: TGTGCCAGCAGTTTAACTCTCGACTCTCGGGCTTTCTTT
d_call: -; j_call: TRBJ1-5; clone_size: -; v_call: TRBV19; cdr3_aa: CASSMKVSNQPQHF; cdr3_nt: TGTGCCAGTAGTATGAAGGTCTCCAATCAGCCCCAGCATTTT
d_call: -; j_call: TRBJ1-2; clone_size: -; v_call: TRBV7-6; cdr3_aa: CASSLDSAGSGYTF; cdr3_nt: TGTGCCAGCAGCTTAGATTCAGCGGGCTCTGGCTACACCTTC
d_call: -; j_call: TRBJ2-2; clone_size: -; v_call: TRBV11-3; cdr3_aa: CASSPGPGGELFF; cdr3_nt: TGTGCCAGCAGCCCCGGCCCGGGAGGGGAGCTGTTTTTT
d_call: -; j_call: TRBJ2-5; clone_size: -; v_call: TRBV7-9; cdr3_aa: CASSISGQALQETQYF; cdr3_nt: TGTGCCAGCAGCATTAGCGGCCAGGCCCTTCAAGAGACCCAGTACTTC
d_call: TRBD2; j_call: TRBJ2-1; clone_size: -; v_call: TRBV5-4; cdr3_aa: CASSPSGNSYNEQFF; cdr3_nt: TGTGCCAGCAGCCCTAGCGGCAACTCCTACAATGAGCAGTTCTTC
d_call: -; j_call: TRBJ1-1; clone_size: -; v_call: TRBV6-1; cdr3_aa: CAIRQVVPEAFF; cdr3_nt: TGTGCCATCAGACAGGTTGTCCCTGAAGCTTTCTTT
d_call: TRBD2; j_call: TRBJ2-1; clone_size: -; v_call: TRBV19; cdr3_aa: CASSIAAGLGPTPYNEQFF; cdr3_nt: TGTGCCAGTAGTATCGCGGCAGGACTAGGGCCTACACCCTACAATGAGCAGTTCTTC
d_call: TRBD1; j_call: TRBJ2-5; clone_size: once; v_call: TRBV5-1; cdr3_aa: CASSYGTGGQETQYF; cdr3_nt: TGCGCCAGCAGCTACGGGACAGGAGGCCAAGAGACCCAGTACTTC
d_call: -; j_call: TRBJ1-3; clone_size: -; v_call: TRBV5-1; cdr3_aa: CASSLVPGAGNTIYF; cdr3_nt: TGCGCCAGCAGCTTGGTACCAGGGGCCGGAAACACCATATATTTT
d_call: -; j_call: TRBJ2-7; clone_size: once; v_call: TRBV5-1; cdr3_aa: CASSETYEQYF; cdr3_nt: TGCGCCAGCAGCGAGACCTACGAGCAGTACTTC
d_call: TRBD2; j_call: TRBJ2-3; clone_size: -; v_call: TRBV7-3; cdr3_aa: CASSEAGGTDTQYF; cdr3_nt: TGTGCCAGCAGCGAAGCGGGGGGCACAGATACGCAGTATTTT
d_call: -; j_call: TRBJ2-2; clone_size: few; v_call: TRBV7-3; cdr3_aa: CASSPSLRAAGELFF; cdr3_nt: TGTGCCAGCAGCCCATCGCTCCGGGCCGCCGGGGAGCTGTTTTTT
d_call: -; j_call: TRBJ1-2; clone_size: -; v_call: TRBV2; cdr3_aa: CASSERGTLDTFGYTF; cdr3_nt: TGTGCCAGCAGTGAAAGGGGGACCCTTGACACTTTCGGCTACACCTTC
d_call: -; j_call: TRBJ2-6; clone_size: -; v_call: TRBV9; cdr3_aa: CASSHGASGANVLTF; cdr3_nt: TGTGCCAGCAGCCACGGGGCCTCTGGGGCCAACGTCCTGACTTTC
d_call: TRBD2; j_call: TRBJ2-1; clone_size: -; v_call: TRBV9; cdr3_aa: CASSALAASYNEQFF; cdr3_nt: TGTGCCAGCAGCGCTCTAGCGGCCTCCTACAATGAGCAGTTCTTC
d_call: -; j_call: TRBJ1-1; clone_size: -; v_call: TRBV2; cdr3_aa: CASSENRVNTEAFF; cdr3_nt: TGTGCCAGCAGTGAGAACAGGGTGAACACTGAAGCTTTCTTT
d_call: -; j_call: TRBJ2-3; clone_size: -; v_call: TRBV7-9; cdr3_aa: CASSQTAGAGDTQYF; cdr3_nt: TGTGCCAGCAGCCAAACGGCGGGGGCTGGAGATACGCAGTATTTT
d_call: -; j_call: TRBJ2-6; clone_size: -; v_call: TRBV9; cdr3_aa: CASSVGGQSGANVLTF; cdr3_nt: TGTGCCAGCAGCGTTGGTGGGCAGTCTGGGGCCAACGTCCTGACTTTC
d_call: -; j_call: TRBJ1-2; clone_size: -; v_call: TRBV5-4; cdr3_aa: CASSFGVTTLYGYTF; cdr3_nt: TGTGCCAGCAGCTTCGGTGTCACCACTCTCTATGGCTACACCTTC
d_call: TRBD2; j_call: TRBJ2-7; clone_size: -; v_call: TRBV6-6; cdr3_aa: CASSSRGAYEQYF; cdr3_nt: TGTGCCAGCAGTTCTCGGGGGGCCTACGAGCAGTACTTC
d_call: TRBD2; j_call: TRBJ2-1; clone_size: -; v_call: TRBV10-3; cdr3_aa: CAISAAGVRDEQFF; cdr3_nt: TGTGCCATCAGTGCCGCGGGGGTACGGGATGAGCAGTTCTTC
d_call: -; j_call: TRBJ1-1; clone_size: -; v_call: TRBV11-3; cdr3_aa: CASSLRGMNTEAFF; cdr3_nt: TGTGCCAGCAGCCTTAGGGGTATGAACACTGAAGCTTTCTTT
d_call: -; j_call: TRBJ2-7; clone_size: -; v_call: TRBV11-3; cdr3_aa: CASSFGTIGKYF; cdr3_nt: TGTGCCAGCAGCTTTGGGACGATTGGTAAGTACTTC
d_call: TRBD2; j_call: TRBJ2-1; clone_size: -; v_call: TRBV5-1; cdr3_aa: CASSLNTLAGYNEQFF; cdr3_nt: TGCGCCAGCAGCTTAAACACACTAGCGGGGTACAATGAGCAGTTCTTC
d_call: TRBD1; j_call: TRBJ2-7; clone_size: -; v_call: TRBV28; cdr3_aa: CASSPGTGVDEQYF; cdr3_nt: TGTGCCAGCAGTCCCGGGACAGGGGTGGACGAGCAGTACTTC
d_call: -; j_call: TRBJ2-5; clone_size: -; v_call: TRBV14; cdr3_aa: CASSQDFQGGETQYF; cdr3_nt: TGTGCCAGCAGCCAAGATTTCCAGGGAGGCGAGACCCAGTACTTC
d_call: -; j_call: TRBJ2-7; clone_size: -; v_call: TRBV6-6; cdr3_aa: CAISPASYEQYF; cdr3_nt: TGTGCCATCAGTCCGGCGTCCTACGAGCAGTACTTC
d_call: -; j_call: TRBJ2-1; clone_size: -; v_call: TRBV6-5; cdr3_aa: CASSYIASAYNEQFF; cdr3_nt: TGTGCCAGCAGTTACATAGCTAGCGCCTACAATGAGCAGTTCTTC
d_call: -; j_call: TRBJ1-2; clone_size: -; v_call: TRBV7-2; cdr3_aa: CASKKELPYGYTF; cdr3_nt: TGTGCCAGCAAAAAGGAACTGCCCTATGGCTACACCTTC
d_call: -; j_call: TRBJ2-5; clone_size: -; v_call: TRBV4-2; cdr3_aa: CASSLGGAGETQYF; cdr3_nt: TGTGCCAGCAGCTTGGGGGGGGCTGGAGAGACCCAGTACTTC